This T cell receptor beta chain was captured in a study of T cell repertoires in cytomegalovirus infection. The wider study: Recently identified HLA-C-restricted CMV epitopes were used, and well-studied HLA-B-restricted CMV epitopes were used as well. Public TCR beta signatures marked donors with CMV infection and the matching HLA. Study results and limitations: It was HLA-C-restricted CMV-specific TCR beta clonotypes that dominated the response ex vivo. The cumulative frequency of public TCR beta families identified carriers of CMV plus the relevant HLA.

Regarding this clonotype: Its target is unknown.

MiXCR, run by TCRdb on the reads, gives a single entry per CDR3 protein. The data show 360,000 or so distinct CDR3 sequences, approximately 30% seen once. Here the sequenced sample was cultured PBMCs, taken from culture after CMV antigen stimulation. This TCR was recovered from a human donor in good health (CMV status not recorded). Some clones in this sample may be carry-over from other donors' samples.

The CDR3 sequence is CAWIPGSSLGGSPLHF. CDR3 bases: TGTGCCTGGATTCCTGGGTCCTCGCTGGGAGGATCACCCCTCCACTTT. J is TRBJ1-6 and V is TRBV30; D is unclear. Germline CDR1 reads GTSNPN; CDR2 reads SVGIG (reference sequence). CDR3 length: 16 amino acids. V was shortened by 4 bases and J by 10 bases, with 23 bases between the two germline ends.